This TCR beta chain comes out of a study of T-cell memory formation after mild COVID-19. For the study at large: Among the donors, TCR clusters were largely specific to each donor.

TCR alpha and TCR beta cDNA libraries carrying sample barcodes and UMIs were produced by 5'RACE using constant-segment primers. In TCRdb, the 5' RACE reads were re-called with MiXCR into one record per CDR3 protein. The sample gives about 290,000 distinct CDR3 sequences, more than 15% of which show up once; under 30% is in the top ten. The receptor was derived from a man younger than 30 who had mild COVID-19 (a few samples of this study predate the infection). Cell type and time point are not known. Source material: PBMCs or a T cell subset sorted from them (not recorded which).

The CDR3 is CASSPTQPTGQTDTQYF. As DNA, the CDR3 is TGTGCCAGCAGCCCAACACAACCGACAGGGCAAACAGATACGCAGTATTTT. This chain uses TRBV13 with TRBJ2-3, with 7 bases that match TRBD1. This CDR3 spans 17 amino acids. V gave up 5 bases and J gave up 3 bases; unmatched junction bases: 14. In germline, CDR1 is PRHDT, CDR2 FYEKMQ (reference sequence).